This T cell receptor (beta chain) came from a study of T cells in Graves' hyperthyroidism and ophthalmopathy (dated by TCRdb to between 2019 and 2020). With respect to the entire study: Peripheral blood samples were taken at initial diagnosis, before any treatment was given. The paper describes TCR Vbeta CDR3 sequencing of fewer than 150 peripheral blood samples, made up of about 41 ophthalmopathy patients, some 76 hyperthyroidism patients and 17 progressor patients. Following sampling, methimazole starting at 30 mg daily was given to hyperthyroidism patients, and high-dose intravenous methylprednisolone was given to ophthalmopathy patients. To identify TCR V-J signatures that set the groups apart, the researchers used a discovery cohort of about a hundred patients, made up of roughly 40 with Graves' ophthalmopathy and 57 with stable Graves' hyperthyroidism. For training and testing, the 100 or so patients in the discovery cohort were randomly divided in a 7:3 ratio. In over five Graves' hyperthyroidism patients, the study also compared T-cell repertoires from thyroid tissue with T-cell repertoires from blood. Prospective prediction of ophthalmopathy was tested in an independent validation cohort of 18 hyperthyroidism patients and 17 patients who later progressed to ophthalmopathy.

With respect to this clonotype: Its recognized antigen is unknown. Base qualities are not at hand, and no much larger clone is one base apart.

Paper-wide results and their limitations: Sample size was not statistically predetermined, and blinding of investigators to group allocation was not performed. A 13 V-J signature model separated ophthalmopathy from stable hyperthyroidism, with nearly 90% sensitivity and around 84% specificity in cross-validation and 80%/75% in testing. In validation, the model predicted progression to ophthalmopathy with about 71% sensitivity and around 72% specificity, a median of 6.5 months before onset. Most expanded thyroid clonotypes (frequency above 0.001) were also detected in blood, a finding suggesting that blood repertoires may reflect thyroid immune responses.

In the ophthalmopathy patients, disease was moderately to severely active, with a Clinical Activity Score of 3 or more, a NOSPECS grade of 4 or more, and a duration of less than 3 months. Patients with uncontrolled infections, other autoimmune diseases, pregnancy or lactation were excluded. Clinical symptoms, serum thyroxine and TRAb, thyroid ultrasound, and orbital computed tomography formed the basis for the diagnoses. PBMCs were isolated from around 10 ml of fresh peripheral blood by Ficoll-Paque density gradient centrifugation. Total RNA was extracted using Trizol reagent, and RNA quality was assessed on an Agilent 2100 Bioanalyzer. TCR beta CDR3 regions were amplified from RNA transcripts. For the first round of RT-PCR on the TCR CDR3, the HTBI primer set was used together with the Qiagen OneStep RT-PCR kit. Libraries were constructed in a second round of multiplex PCR, after which size selection and purification were performed. Paired-end sequencing of the libraries was performed with 100 bp reads on an Illumina HiSeq2000. Per the authors' processing: SOAPnuke was used to process the raw data, removing reads that contained adapters or uncalled bases, had a mean Phred below 15, or lacked an exact match to the constant primer or identifier. High-quality paired reads were merged with COPE v1.2.5, and unique nucleotide sequences were defined as clonotypes. Clonotypes were aligned to IMGT TRBV, TRBD and TRBJ reference segments using MiTCR v1.1. The analysis included only V-J combinations with a frequency above 0.0001, which together covered 98% to 99.2% of the repertoires. A TCS score was defined as the ratio of F50 (clonal expansion) to E x V (chaos), with BLOSUM62-based TCRdist applied between CDR3 peptides within each V-J. Welch's t-statistics and random forest reduced fewer than 550 V-J features to about 13, which were used in a naive Bayes classifier (R e1071). Clones were called with MiXCR by TCRdb after fastp trimmed the public reads at Q25, and only in-frame beta chains were retained. Each record represents a unique CDR3 protein, reported with the most common genes and DNA among its rows. V and J calls and clone size were set by TCRdb, not the authors. This sample gives fewer than 550,000 distinct CDR3 sequences in total; approximately 24% of them show up just once. In total, the top ten clones hold about 11% of the sample.

Trimming takes 8 bases off V and 1 base off J; junction bases not matched to a gene: 16. From cysteine to phenylalanine, the CDR3 is 18 amino acids long. Of the read, only the CDR3 DNA is kept; its 54 bases are in frame from base 1. This receptor chain uses TRBV12-3 or TRBV12-4 and TRBJ2-7, and 11 junction bases match TRBD2. Sequencing was carried out using blood. The receptor's source is a woman aged 25-40 years with Graves' ophthalmopathy. The DNA reads as follows: TGTGCCAGCGGTACATCCCCCAAACTAGCGGGGGTTTCCTACGAGCAGTACTTC. Its product reads: CASGTSPKLAGVSYEQYF.